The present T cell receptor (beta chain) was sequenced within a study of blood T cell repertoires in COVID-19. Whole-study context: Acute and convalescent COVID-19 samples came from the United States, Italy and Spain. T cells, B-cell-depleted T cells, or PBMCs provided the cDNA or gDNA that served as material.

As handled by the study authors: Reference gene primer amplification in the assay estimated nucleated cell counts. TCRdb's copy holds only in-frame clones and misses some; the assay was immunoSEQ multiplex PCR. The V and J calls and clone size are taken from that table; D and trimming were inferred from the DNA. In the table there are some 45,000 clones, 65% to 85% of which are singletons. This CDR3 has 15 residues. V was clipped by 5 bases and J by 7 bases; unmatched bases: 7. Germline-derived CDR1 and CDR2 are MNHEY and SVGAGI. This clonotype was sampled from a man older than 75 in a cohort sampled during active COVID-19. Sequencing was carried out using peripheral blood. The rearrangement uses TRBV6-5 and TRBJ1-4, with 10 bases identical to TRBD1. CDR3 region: CASSRQGAVGEKLFF. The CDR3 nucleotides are TGTGCCAGCAGTCGACAGGGGGCGGTTGGTGAAAAACTGTTTTTT.